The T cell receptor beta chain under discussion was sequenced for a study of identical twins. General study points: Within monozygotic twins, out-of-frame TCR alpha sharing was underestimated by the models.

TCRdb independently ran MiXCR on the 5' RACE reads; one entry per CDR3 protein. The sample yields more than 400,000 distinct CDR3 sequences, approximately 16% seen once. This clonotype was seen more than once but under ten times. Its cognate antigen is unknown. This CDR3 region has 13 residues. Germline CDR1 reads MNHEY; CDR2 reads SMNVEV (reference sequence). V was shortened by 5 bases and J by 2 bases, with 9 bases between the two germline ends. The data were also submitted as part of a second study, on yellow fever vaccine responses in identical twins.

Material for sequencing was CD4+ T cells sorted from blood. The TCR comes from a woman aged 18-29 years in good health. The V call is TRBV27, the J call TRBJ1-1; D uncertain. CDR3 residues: CASSLRINTEAFF. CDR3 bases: TGTGCCAGCAGTCTTCGTATAAACACTGAAGCTTTCTTT.